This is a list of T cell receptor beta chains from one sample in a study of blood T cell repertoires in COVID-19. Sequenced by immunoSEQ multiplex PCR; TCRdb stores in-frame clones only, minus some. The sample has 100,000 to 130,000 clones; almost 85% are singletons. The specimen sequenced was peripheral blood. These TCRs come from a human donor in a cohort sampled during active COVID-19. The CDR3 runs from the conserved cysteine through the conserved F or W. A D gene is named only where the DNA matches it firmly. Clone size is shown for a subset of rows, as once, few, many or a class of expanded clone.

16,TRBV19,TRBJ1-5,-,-,CASRTRGGNGNQPQHF,TGTGCCAGTAGAACCCGGGGGGGTAATGGCAATCAGCCCCAGCATTTT
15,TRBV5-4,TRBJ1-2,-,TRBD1,CASSFISGGDYGYTF,TGTGCCAGCAGCTTTATATCAGGGGGAGACTATGGCTACACCTTC
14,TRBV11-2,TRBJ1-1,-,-,CASSLQGQGTEAFF,TGTGCCAGCAGCTTACAAGGTCAGGGAACCGAAGCTTTCTTT
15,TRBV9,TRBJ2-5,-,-,CASSVGSTDLETQYF,TGTGCCAGCAGCGTAGGTTCCACAGATCTGGAGACCCAGTACTTC
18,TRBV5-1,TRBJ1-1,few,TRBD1,CASSLGQGARGGHTEAFF,TGCGCCAGCAGCTTAGGACAGGGGGCGCGGGGTGGGCACACTGAAGCTTTCTTT
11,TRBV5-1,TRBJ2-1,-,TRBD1,CASRGTGGSIF,TGCGCCAGCAGGGGGACAGGGGGTTCGATCTTC
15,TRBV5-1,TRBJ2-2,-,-,CASSQRQVYTGELFF,TGCGCCAGCAGCCAGAGACAGGTATACACCGGGGAGCTGTTTTTT
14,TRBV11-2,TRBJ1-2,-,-,CASSPGAGNYGYTF,TGTGCCAGCAGCCCTGGCGCAGGGAACTATGGCTACACCTTC
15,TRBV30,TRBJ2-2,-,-,CAWREIRGDTGELFF,TGTGCCTGGCGAGAGATCAGGGGAGACACCGGGGAGCTGTTTTTT
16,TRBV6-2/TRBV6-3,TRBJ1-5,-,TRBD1,CASSSPGQGIDQPQHF,TGTGCCAGCAGTTCACCGGGACAGGGGATCGATCAGCCCCAGCATTTT
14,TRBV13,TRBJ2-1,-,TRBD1,CASSLAQGDHEQFF,TGTGCCAGCAGCTTAGCGCAGGGGGACCATGAGCAGTTCTTC
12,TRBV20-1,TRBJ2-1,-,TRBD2,CSASVAGDEQFF,TGCAGTGCTAGTGTAGCGGGAGATGAGCAGTTCTTC
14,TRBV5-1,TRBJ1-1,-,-,CASSFRQGNTEAFF,TGCGCCAGCAGCTTCCGGCAGGGGAACACTGAAGCTTTCTTT
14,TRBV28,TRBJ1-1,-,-,CASRTGGAATEAFF,TGTGCCAGCAGAACTGGGGGGGCGGCCACTGAAGCTTTCTTT
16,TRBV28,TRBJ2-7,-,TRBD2,CASGSAGGPLGNEQYF,TGTGCCAGCGGATCAGCGGGAGGCCCCCTAGGGAACGAGCAGTACTTC
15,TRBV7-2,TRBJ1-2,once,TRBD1,CASSDLRTGDYGYTF,TGTGCCAGCAGCGATTTAAGGACAGGGGACTATGGCTACACCTTC
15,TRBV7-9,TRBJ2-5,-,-,CASSPSGLRGETQYF,TGTGCCAGCAGCCCTAGCGGCCTTAGGGGGGAGACCCAGTACTTC
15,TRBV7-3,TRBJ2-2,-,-,CASSGRTSNTGELFF,TGTGCCAGCAGCGGTAGGACATCAAACACCGGGGAGCTGTTTTTT
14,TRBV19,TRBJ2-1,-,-,CASARGSSYNEQFF,TGTGCCAGCGCCCGGGGATCCTCCTACAATGAGCAGTTCTTC
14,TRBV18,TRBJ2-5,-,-,CASSPKSSRETQYF,TGTGCCAGCTCACCTAAGTCCTCACGGGAGACCCAGTACTTC
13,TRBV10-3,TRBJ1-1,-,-,CAINLQEHTEAFF,TGTGCCATCAATTTACAGGAACACACTGAAGCTTTCTTT
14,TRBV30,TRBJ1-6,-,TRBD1,CAWSRDRGSSPLHF,TGTGCCTGGAGTCGGGACAGGGGTAGTTCACCCCTCCACTTT
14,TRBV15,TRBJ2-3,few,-,CATSRGYGTDTQYF,TGTGCCACCAGCAGGGGCTATGGGACAGATACGCAGTATTTT
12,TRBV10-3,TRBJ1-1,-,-,CAISDEPGAAFF,TGTGCCATCAGTGACGAGCCGGGTGCAGCTTTCTTT
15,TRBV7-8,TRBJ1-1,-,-,CASSPAGVTNTEAFF,TGTGCCAGCAGCCCAGCCGGGGTCACGAACACTGAAGCTTTCTTT
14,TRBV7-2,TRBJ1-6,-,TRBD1,CASSNRGFNSPLHF,TGTGCCAGCAGCAACAGGGGGTTCAATTCACCCCTCCACTTT
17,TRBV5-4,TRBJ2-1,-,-,CASSSPGRRFPNNEQFF,TGTGCCAGCAGCTCCCCGGGCCGGAGGTTCCCTAATAATGAGCAGTTCTTC
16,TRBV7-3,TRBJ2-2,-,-,CASSLRAQANTGELFF,TGTGCCAGCAGCTTAAGGGCACAAGCGAACACCGGGGAGCTGTTTTTT
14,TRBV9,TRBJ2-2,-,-,CASSVVGGTGELFF,TGTGCCAGCAGCGTAGTTGGCGGCACCGGGGAGCTGTTTTTT
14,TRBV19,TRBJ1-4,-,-,CASSIEGVGEKLFF,TGTGCCAGTAGTATAGAAGGGGTCGGAGAAAAACTGTTTTTT
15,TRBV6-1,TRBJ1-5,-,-,CASSEQGGVGQPQHF,TGTGCCAGCAGTGAGCAGGGTGGAGTAGGTCAGCCCCAGCATTTT
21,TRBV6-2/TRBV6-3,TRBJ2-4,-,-,CASSYSFESSGRLLAKNIQYF,TGTGCCAGCAGTTACTCGTTCGAAAGTAGCGGACGTTTACTAGCCAAAAACATTCAGTACTTC
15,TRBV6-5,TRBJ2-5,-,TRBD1,CASRESRGRGETQYF,TGTGCCAGCAGGGAGTCCAGGGGGCGCGGGGAGACCCAGTACTTC
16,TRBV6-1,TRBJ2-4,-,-,CASSDDRRLAKNIQYF,TGTGCCAGCAGTGATGACAGGAGACTAGCCAAAAACATTCAGTACTTC
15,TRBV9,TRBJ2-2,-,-,CASSARSVNTGELFF,TGTGCCAGCAGCGCGCGAAGTGTGAACACCGGGGAGCTGTTTTTT
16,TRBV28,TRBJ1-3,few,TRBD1,CASSDDRGGFGNTIYF,TGTGCCAGCAGTGATGACAGGGGAGGATTTGGAAACACCATATATTTT
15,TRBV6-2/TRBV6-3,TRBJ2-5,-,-,CASSYNSGPLETQYF,TGTGCCAGCAGTTACAATAGCGGCCCTTTGGAGACCCAGTACTTC
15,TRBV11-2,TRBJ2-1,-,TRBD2,CASSSILAGGTEQFF,TGTGCCAGCAGCTCGATTCTAGCGGGAGGCACTGAGCAGTTCTTC
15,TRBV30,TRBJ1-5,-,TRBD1,CAWSSPGTGNQPQHF,TGTGCCTGGAGTAGTCCCGGGACAGGGAATCAGCCCCAGCATTTT
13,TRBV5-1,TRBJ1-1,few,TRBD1,CASSSSRGREAFF,TGCGCCAGCAGCTCCTCCAGGGGGCGGGAAGCTTTCTTT
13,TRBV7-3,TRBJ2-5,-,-,CASSPSPGETQYF,TGTGCCAGCAGCCCCTCCCCAGGGGAGACCCAGTACTTC
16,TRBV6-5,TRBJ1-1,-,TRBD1,CASSSIGTGGIEIAFF,TGTGCCAGCAGTTCGATCGGGACAGGGGGAATTGAGATAGCTTTCTTT
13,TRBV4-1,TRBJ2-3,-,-,CASSQGVTDTQYF,TGCGCCAGCAGCCAAGGAGTCACAGATACGCAGTATTTT
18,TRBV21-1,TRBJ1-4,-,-,CASSKARDRTLYSEKLFF,TGTGCCAGCAGCAAAGCCCGGGATAGGACCCTATACAGTGAAAAACTGTTTTTT
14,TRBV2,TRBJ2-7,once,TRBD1,CASSVDRAPYEQYF,TGTGCCAGCAGTGTGGACAGGGCACCCTACGAGCAGTACTTC
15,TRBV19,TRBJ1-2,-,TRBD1,CASSMRTGDNYGYTF,TGTGCCAGTAGTATGCGGACAGGCGATAATTATGGCTACACCTTC
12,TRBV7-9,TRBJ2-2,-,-,CASSPPTGELFF,TGTGCCAGCAGCCCCCCTACCGGGGAGCTGTTTTTT
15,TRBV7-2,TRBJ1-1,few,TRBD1,CASSDRQGMNTEAFF,TGTGCCAGCAGTGACCGACAGGGAATGAACACTGAAGCTTTCTTT
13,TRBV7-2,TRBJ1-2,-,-,CASSLGRDYGYTF,TGTGCCAGCAGCTTAGGCCGGGACTATGGCTACACCTTC
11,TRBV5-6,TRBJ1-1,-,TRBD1,CASEYRGGAFF,TGTGCCAGCGAATACAGGGGAGGAGCTTTCTTT
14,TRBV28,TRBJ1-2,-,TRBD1,CASSYTRGVVGYTF,TGTGCCAGCAGTTACACCAGGGGGGTGGTCGGCTACACCTTC
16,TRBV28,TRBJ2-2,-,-,CASSPFNGGNTGELFF,TGTGCCAGCAGCCCATTCAACGGGGGGAACACCGGGGAGCTGTTTTTT
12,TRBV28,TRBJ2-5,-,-,CASSIIAVRQYF,TGTGCCAGCAGCATAATAGCGGTCCGTCAGTACTTC
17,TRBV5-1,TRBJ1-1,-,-,CASSLVPSPSVNTEAFF,TGCGCCAGCAGCTTGGTCCCAAGCCCTTCGGTGAACACTGAAGCTTTCTTT
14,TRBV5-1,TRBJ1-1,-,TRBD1,CASSPQGPRTEAFF,TGCGCCAGCAGCCCACAGGGGCCAAGGACTGAAGCTTTCTTT
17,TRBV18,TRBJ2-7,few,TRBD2,CASSPQTSGRVRYEQYF,TGTGCCAGCTCACCACAAACTAGCGGGAGGGTAAGATACGAGCAGTACTTC
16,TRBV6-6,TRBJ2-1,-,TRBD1,CASRSPGTGGSLEQFF,TGTGCCAGCAGATCTCCCGGGACAGGGGGCTCCTTGGAGCAGTTCTTC
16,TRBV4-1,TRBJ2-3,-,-,CASSNPARDLADTQYF,TGCGCCAGCAGCAACCCGGCGCGGGACCTCGCGGATACGCAGTATTTT